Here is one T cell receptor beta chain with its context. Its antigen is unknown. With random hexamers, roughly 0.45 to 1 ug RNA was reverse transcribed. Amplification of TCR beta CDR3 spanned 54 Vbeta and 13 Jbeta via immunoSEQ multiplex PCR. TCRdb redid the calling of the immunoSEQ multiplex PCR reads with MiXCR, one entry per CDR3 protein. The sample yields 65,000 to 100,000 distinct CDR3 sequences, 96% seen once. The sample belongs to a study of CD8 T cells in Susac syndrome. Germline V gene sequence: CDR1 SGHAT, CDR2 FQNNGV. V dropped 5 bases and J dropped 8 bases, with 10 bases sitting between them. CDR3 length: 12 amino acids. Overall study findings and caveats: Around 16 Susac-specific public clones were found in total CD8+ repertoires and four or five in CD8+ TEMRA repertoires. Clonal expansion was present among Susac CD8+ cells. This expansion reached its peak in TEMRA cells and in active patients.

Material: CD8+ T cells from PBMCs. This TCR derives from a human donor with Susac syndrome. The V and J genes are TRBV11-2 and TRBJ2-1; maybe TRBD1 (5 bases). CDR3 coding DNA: TGTGCCAGCAGCCTAGGACAAGATGAGCAGTTCTTC. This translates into CASSLGQDEQFF.